This T cell receptor (beta chain) appears in the sequencing data of a study of T cells in localized non-small cell lung cancer. Trimming took off 8 bases at V and 2 bases at J, with 19 bases between the two ends. The germline gives CDR1 ENHRY, CDR2 SYGVKD. There are 16 residues in the CDR3. This clone was seen a single time. Its antigen is as yet unknown. Findings of the study overall: Uninvolved adjacent lung showed higher T cell clonality than tumor. A median around 57 of the top 100 tumor clones appeared in adjacent lung.

Libraries were prepared by immunoSEQ multiplex PCR; TCRdb keeps only in-frame clonotypes and omits some of them. The sample yields more than 70,000 clones, 84% seen once. This sequence originates from a man aged 40 to 69 with stage I lung adenocarcinoma. The source was peripheral blood, collected before any cancer treatment. The gene calls are TRBV10-3 and TRBJ1-5, with a tentative D call TRBD1 (5 bases). The DNA of the CDR3 is TGTGCCATCGGCCCTAGGGGAGGCCTAGGCAATCAGCCCCAGCATTTT. Translated: CAIGPRGGLGNQPQHF.